These 13 T cell receptor beta chains came from one sample sequenced in a study of blood T cell repertoires in COVID-19 (TCRdb year 2020). Library method: the immunoSEQ multiplex PCR assay. In TCRdb, the immuneACCESS table is reduced to in-frame sequences with V and J assigned. These tables do not hold every clone; where another copy was compared, an unresolved V gene accounts for under half, and the others remain unexplained. Here the sample has about 60,000 clones; more than 75% occur a single time. Jointly, the top ten make up 50% to 55% of the sample. Sequencing used peripheral blood. These receptors came from a woman at least 80 years old with acute or convalescent COVID-19.

Regarding this clone: The germline gene is not matched at one end of the junction; a read error may be the cause. The chain uses TRBV7-2 and TRBJ1-2, with 7 positions matching TRBD1. The CDR3 has 14 residues. Germline CDR1 SGHTA, CDR2 FQGNSA. The CDR3 region has the DNA TGTGCCAGCAGCATAGCGACAGGGAACTATGGCTACACCTTC. Residues: CASSIATGNYGYTF.

In DNA form, the CDR3 reads TGTGCCAGCAGTGAAGGGCAGGGCTTCGTCTATGGCTACACCTTC. It is translated as CASSEGQGFVYGYTF. J is TRBJ1-2 and V is TRBV2; D might be TRBD1 (5 bases). Germline assignment: CDR1 SNHLY and CDR2 FYNNEI. This CDR3 is built from 15 residues. The V end lost 1 base, the J end lost 4 bases, and 13 bases lay between the germline ends.

This clone has just a few counts. The genes are TRBV7-2 and TRBJ2-1; 9 nucleotides align to TRBD2. This CDR3 has 15 amino acids. V was clipped by 2 bases and J by 5 bases; unmatched bases: 4. The germline CDR1 and CDR2 sequences are SGHTA and FQGNSA. CDR3 region: CASSLRVAGDNEQFF. CDR3 nucleotides: TGTGCCAGCAGCTTACGGGTAGCGGGAGACAATGAGCAGTTCTTC.

The rearrangement links TRBV7-6 to TRBJ2-7; 10 nucleotides line up with TRBD2. In germline, CDR1 is SGHVS, CDR2 FNYEAQ. This CDR3 comprises 16 residues. Trimming at V came to 4 bases and at J to 0 bases, leaving 6 bases not matched to a gene. The CDR3 coding sequence is TGTGCCAGCAGCTCGACTAGCGGGCCGAGCTCCTACGAGCAGTACTTC. This sequence encodes CASSSTSGPSSYEQYF.

The chain links TRBV6-4 to TRBJ2-3; 11 bases agree with TRBD2. CDR3 length: 14 residues. Germline trimming cut 6 bases from V and 5 bases from J; bases unmatched to any gene: 4. Germline values: CDR1 MRHNA, CDR2 SNTAGT. CDR3 in DNA: TGTGCCAGCAGAACCGGGACTAGCGGAGATACGCAGTATTTT. Translating gives CASRTGTSGDTQYF.

There are many counts of this clone. The chain employs TRBV18 and TRBJ2-1; D not certain. Trimming left V 0 bases short and J 0 bases short, with 12 bases between. The V gene's germline CDR1 is KGHSH and CDR2 LQKENI. The CDR3 totals 17 residues. CDR3 protein: CASSPPGGWSSYNEQFF. The CDR3 DNA reads as TGTGCCAGCTCACCACCTGGCGGATGGAGCTCCTACAATGAGCAGTTCTTC. Full variable domain (missing parts from reference TRBV18 and TRBJ2-1): NAGVMQNPRHLVRRRGQEARLRCSPMKGHSHVYWYRQLPEEGLKFMVYLQKENIIDESGMPKERFSAEFPKEGPSILRIQQVVRGDSAAYFCASSPPGGWSSYNEQFFGPGTRLTVL.

The genes are TRBV6-6 and TRBJ1-1, with D perhaps TRBD1 (6 bases). Germline loops: CDR1 MNHNY, CDR2 SVGAGI (reference sequence). The CDR3 has 14 amino acids. The ends were cut back, 5 bases at V and 2 bases at J, with 12 bases in the middle. The CDR3, as DNA: TGTGCCAGCAGTCCAACAGGGCCTAACACTGAAGCTTTCTTT. Translated, it gives CASSPTGPNTEAFF.

The chain has TRBV7-3 and TRBJ2-3; unclear D gene. Germline loops: CDR1 SGHTA, CDR2 FQGTGA. The CDR3 totals 14 residues. With 1 base removed from V and 0 bases from J, the gap between germline ends came to 5 bases. The CDR3 bases are TGTGCCAGCAGCTTAAATCCTAGCACAGATACGCAGTATTTT. Translating it yields CASSLNPSTDTQYF.

This chain links TRBV4-3 with TRBJ2-3; D gene ambiguous. CDR1 and CDR2 from the germline V gene are LGHNA and YSLEER. V lost 1 base and J 2 bases, leaving 4 bases between the germline ends. The CDR3 runs 13 residues. CDR3 coding DNA: TGCGCCAGCAGCCAAGCCATCACAGATACGCAGTATTTT. Encoded protein: CASSQAITDTQYF.

This chain joins TRBV19 and TRBJ2-7; 10 bases fit TRBD2. CDR3 length: 14 residues. CDR1 is LNHDA, CDR2 SQIVND, per germline (reference sequence). Trimming cost V 5 bases and J 6 bases; bases outside gene matches: 7. CDR3: CASSGTAGGIEQYF. The CDR3 DNA reads as TGTGCCAGTAGTGGAACAGCGGGAGGGATCGAGCAGTACTTC.

This clone was found a few times. The rearrangement links TRBV2 to TRBJ1-4; D is perhaps TRBD1 (6 bases). This CDR3 region has 15 residues. In germline, CDR1 is SNHLY, CDR2 FYNNEI. V lost 5 bases, J lost 7 bases, and 17 bases lay in between. The CDR3 DNA is TGTGCCAGCAGTAATACAGGGACCAGGGGTGAAAAACTGTTTTTT. This codes for CASSNTGTRGEKLFF.

The CDR3 region is CASLKGLRNNEQFF. The DNA for the CDR3 is TGTGCCAGTCTTAAGGGACTCCGAAACAATGAGCAGTTCTTC. V and J are TRBV5-8 and TRBJ2-1, with TRBD2 as a possible D gene (6 bases). Trimming pared 8 bases from V and 5 bases from J, leaving 17 bases between. Germline V gene data show CDR1 as SGHTS and CDR2 as YDEGEE. The CDR3 spans 14 residues.

The V and J genes are TRBV9 and TRBJ2-1; 7 nucleotides match TRBD2. Germline V CDR1 and CDR2: SGDLS, YYNGEE. CDR3 size: 14 residues. The junction had 5 bases not matched to a gene; V was cut back by 0 bases and J by 8 bases. CDR3 in DNA: TGTGCCAGCAGCGTAGTGGCGGGAGCCCATGAGCAGTTCTTC. The encoded protein is CASSVVAGAHEQFF. The whole variable domain, remainder taken from reference TRBV9 and TRBJ2-1, is DSGVTQTPKHLITATGQRVTLRCSPRSGDLSVYWYQQSLDQGLQFLIQYYNGEERAKGNILERFSAQQFPDLHSELNLSSLELGDSALYFCASSVVAGAHEQFFGPGTRLTVL.